A single sample is the source of the 19 T cell receptor beta chains below, sequenced in a study of shared clonotypes between healthy human individuals. The method was immunoSEQ multiplex PCR; TCRdb's version includes in-frame clones alone and lacks a portion of them. The sample holds about 680,000 clones, roughly nine tenths seen once. Naive CD8 cells, CD45RO-negative and positively selected for CCR7, excluded terminally differentiated effector memory CD45RA+ cells. Material for sequencing was naive CD8+ T cells sorted from blood. The origin of the receptors is a man under 40 in good health.

This sequence joins TRBV11-3 and TRBJ2-1, with 7 nucleotides matching TRBD1. The CDR3 totals 19 residues. Unmatched junction bases numbered 14, after V lost 1 base and J lost 2 bases. Germline CDR1 reads SGHNT; CDR2 reads YENEEA. The CDR3, as DNA: TGTGCCAGCAGCTTAGGTAAAAGGGGGCAAACAGTCCCCTACAATGAGCAGTTCTTC. Translating it yields CASSLGKRGQTVPYNEQFF.

V gene TRBV6-5 combines with J gene TRBJ2-1, with D possibly being TRBD2 (6 bases). With 6 bases removed from V and 7 bases from J, the gap between germline ends came to 10 bases. The CDR3 runs to 12 residues. Germline CDR1 is MNHEY and CDR2 is SVGAGI. CDR3 sequence reads: CASRRGRNEQFF. In DNA, the CDR3 is TGTGCCAGCAGGAGAGGGAGGAATGAGCAGTTCTTC.

This chain uses TRBV29-1 with TRBJ2-1, with D uncertain. The CDR3 loop spans 13 amino acids. Looked up from germline, CDR1 is SQVTM and CDR2 is ANQGSEA. Between the trimmed V and J ends, which lost 3 bases and 5 bases, there was a span of 11 bases. CDR3 sequence (DNA): TGCAGCGTTGACCCTTTGGTTAACAATGAGCAGTTCTTC. Encoded protein: CSVDPLVNNEQFF.

The chain is built from TRBV19 and TRBJ2-7; 8 bases are shared with TRBD2. Per the germline V gene, CDR1 is LNHDA and CDR2 is SQIVND (reference sequence). V trimming: 3 bases; J trimming: 5 bases; junction bases outside the gene matches: 6. CDR3 length equals 14 residues. The CDR3 DNA sequence: TGTGCCAGTAGTATCGGCGGGAGGTACCACGAGCAGTACTTC. Amino acids: CASSIGGRYHEQYF.

This chain uses TRBV6-8 with TRBJ2-5; 8 bases map to TRBD1. The germline CDR1 and CDR2 sequences are MNHGY and SAAAGT. The CDR3 runs 16 residues. The trim removed 5 bases at V and 4 bases at J, leaving 12 bases unmatched. The CDR3 region has the DNA TGTGCCAGCAGTCCCCTTAACCGGACAGGGACAGAGACCCAGTACTTC. Its translation: CASSPLNRTGTETQYF.

This chain connects TRBV4-1 to TRBJ2-1; no reliable D call. The CDR3 covers 15 residues. The V and J ends lost 1 base and 8 bases respectively, with 15 bases between them. The germline V gene encodes CDR1 MGHRA and CDR2 YSYEKL. CDR3 DNA sequence: TGCGCCAGCAGCCAAGTATTTGTGGGCTCGGATGAGCAGTTCTTC. It translates to CASSQVFVGSDEQFF.

The rearrangement uses TRBV5-8 and TRBJ2-2; D remains unclear. Trimming stripped 4 bases from V and 0 bases from J, with 13 bases between. Germline CDR1 reads SGHTS; CDR2 reads YDEGEE. The CDR3 has 16 amino acids. CDR3: CASSLRKAPNTGELFF. CDR3 bases: TGTGCCAGCAGCCTCCGTAAGGCTCCGAACACCGGGGAGCTGTTTTTT.

V gene TRBV29-1 combines with J gene TRBJ2-7; possible D gene TRBD2, 5 bases. Trimming left V 0 bases short and J 5 bases short, with 14 bases between. The CDR3 is 14 residues long. The germline V gene encodes CDR1 SQVTM and CDR2 ANQGSEA. The chain's CDR3 is CSVEEPLSGDEQYF. Written as DNA, the CDR3 is TGCAGCGTTGAAGAGCCCTTATCCGGGGACGAGCAGTACTTC.

This clone was detected only once. V gene TRBV30 combines with J gene TRBJ2-7; 8 nucleotides align to TRBD1. Looked up from germline, CDR1 is GTSNPN and CDR2 is SVGIG (reference sequence). The CDR3 has 12 amino acids. V shed 5 bases and J 3 bases; nucleotides not matched to a gene: 3. The CDR3 DNA reads as TGTGCCTGGCACGGGACAGGCTACGAGCAGTACTTC. Amino acids: CAWHGTGYEQYF.

The rearrangement links TRBV7-8 to TRBJ1-5; TRBD1 matches at 8 bases. Trimming removed 6 bases from V and 6 bases from J; junction bases left unmatched: 10. Germline-derived CDR1 and CDR2 are SGHVS and FQNEAQ. CDR3 length: 15 residues. CDR3 bases: TGTGCCAGCAGTTTAACAGGGGGACCGGGTCAGCCCCAGCATTTT. Protein product: CASSLTGGPGQPQHF.

The chain is built from TRBV5-1 and TRBJ2-7; D unresolved. Germline assignment: CDR1 SGHRS and CDR2 YFSETQ. This CDR3 spans 13 amino acids. Trimming pared 4 bases from V and 0 bases from J, leaving 8 bases between. The CDR3 nucleotides are TGCGCCAGCAGCCATTTGAGCTCCTACGAGCAGTACTTC. Translating gives CASSHLSSYEQYF. The whole variable domain, remainder taken from reference TRBV5-1 and TRBJ2-7, is KAGVTQTPRYLIKTRGQQVTLSCSPISGHRSVSWYQQTPGQGLQFLFEYFSETQRNKGNFPGRFSGRQFSNSRSEMNVSTLELGDSALYLCASSHLSSYEQYFGPGTRLTVT.

Only one count was recorded for this clone. The V and J genes are TRBV10-1 and TRBJ2-6; 7 bases agree with TRBD1. V was clipped by 4 bases and J by 0 bases; unmatched bases: 12. This CDR3 contains 19 residues. Germline values: CDR1 WNHNN, CDR2 SYGVQD (reference sequence). CDR3 DNA sequence: TGCGCCAGCAGTGTCCGACAGGGCTCCTTTTTCTCTGGGGCCAACGTCCTGACTTTC. As protein: CASSVRQGSFFSGANVLTF.

The chain couples TRBV7-6 to TRBJ1-1; D call uncertain. The CDR3 covers 14 residues. CDR1 and CDR2 (germline): SGHVS, FNYEAQ. Deletions cut 5 bases from V and 0 bases from J, with 10 bases between. The CDR3 nucleotides read TGTGCCAGCAGCCGAGCCCCTATGAACACTGAAGCTTTCTTT. It translates to CASSRAPMNTEAFF.

The chain has TRBV21-1 and TRBJ2-2. TRBV21-1 is reported as a pseudogene. This CDR3 spans 16 amino acids. CDR3 DNA: TGTGCCAGCAGCAAGGTGGGGGAAAGGAACACCGGGGAGCTGTTTTTT. The encoded protein is CASSKVGERNTGELFF.

This clone was seen once. The CDR3 loop reads CASSLPSGGRNTEAFF. In DNA form, the CDR3 reads TGCGCCAGCAGCTTGCCCTCGGGTGGGCGGAACACTGAAGCTTTCTTT. The V and J genes are TRBV5-1 and TRBJ1-1; the D is unclear. V dropped 1 base and J dropped 1 base, with 14 bases sitting between them. The V gene's germline CDR1 is SGHRS and CDR2 YFSETQ. This CDR3 comprises 16 residues.

CDR3: CASRQGLPLHQPQHF. In nucleotides, the CDR3 is TGTGCCAGCAGACAGGGTTTACCCCTCCATCAGCCCCAGCATTTT. V gene TRBV6-1 combines with J gene TRBJ1-5, with a weak D call TRBD1 (6 bases). Per the germline V gene, CDR1 is MNHNS and CDR2 is SASEGT. The V and J ends lost 6 bases and 5 bases respectively, with 17 bases between them. The CDR3 covers 15 residues.

The chain has TRBV5-6 and TRBJ2-4, with TRBD2 matching 10 bases. This CDR3 has 13 amino acids. Germline V CDR1 and CDR2: SGHDT, YYEEEE. Trimming at V came to 3 bases and at J to 8 bases, leaving 2 bases not matched to a gene. The chain's CDR3 is CASSSSGRDIQYF. As DNA, the CDR3 is TGTGCCAGCAGCTCCAGCGGGAGGGACATTCAGTACTTC. Full variable domain (rest looked up from reference TRBV5-6 and TRBJ2-4): DAGVTQSPTHLIKTRGQQVTLRCSPKSGHDTVSWYQQALGQGPQFIFQYYEEEERQRGNFPDRFSGHQFPNYSSELNVNALLLGDSALYLCASSSSGRDIQYFGAGTRLSVL.

The chain uses TRBV20-1 and TRBJ2-7; D may be TRBD1 (5 bases). V was shortened by 5 bases and J by 7 bases, with 12 bases between the two germline ends. From germline, CDR1 is DFQATT and CDR2 SNEGSKA (reference sequence). This CDR3 is 11 amino acids long. The CDR3 bases are TGCAGTGCTGGGCAGGGTGGGGAGCAGTACTTC. This encodes CSAGQGGEQYF.

J is TRBJ2-7 and V is TRBV27, with a weak D call TRBD1 (6 bases). From germline, CDR1 is MNHEY and CDR2 SMNVEV (reference sequence). This CDR3 has 14 amino acids. Trimming took off 5 bases at V and 4 bases at J, with 15 bases between the two ends. The CDR3 nucleotides read TGTGCCAGCAGTCTTCTGGGGGCGGAATACGAGCAGTACTTC. Translation gives CASSLLGAEYEQYF.